Presented here are 17 T cell receptor beta chains from one specimen sequenced in a study of CD8+CD57+ T cells in acquired aplastic anemia (dated by TCRdb to the late 2010s). The sample was run on an Illumina HiSeq 2000. Genomic DNA was used as template for profiling of TCR beta VDJ combinations and CDR3 sequences. TCRdb handled the public reads itself, with Q25 trimming in fastp and clone calling in MiXCR, and kept productive beta chains. CDR3 protein sequences are deduplicated, and each keeps its most common genes and DNA. This sample lists about 160,000 distinct CDR3 sequences; around 48% were detected once. The ten largest clones add up to approximately 3% of the sample. Flow cytometry had shown CD8+CD57+ cell expansion in the patients selected for sequencing. The sequenced sample was sorted CD4+, CD8+, or CD8+CD57+ T cells (not recorded which) from PBMCs. These receptors originate from a human donor with aplastic anemia.

Comment on this clonotype: The CDR3 does not close with the conserved phenylalanine or tryptophan, likely indicating a read error. The limits of the CDR3 on the DNA are not certain, so only TCRdb's listed CDR3 is given. The chain links TRBV10-3 to TRBJ1-2. In germline, CDR1 is ENHRY, CDR2 SYGVKD. Termini included, the CDR3 measures 9 amino acids. The CDR3: CAISVAETY.

V and J are TRBV19 and TRBJ1-5; D may be TRBD1 (6 bases). Germline V CDR1 and CDR2: LNHDA, SQIVND (reference sequence). The V end lost 2 bases, the J end lost 7 bases, and 15 bases lay between the germline ends. The CDR3 is made up of 15 amino acids. The CDR3 region is CASSIRGQFGQPQHF. The CDR3 DNA reads TGTGCCAGTAGTATACGAGGACAGTTCGGCCAGCCCCAGCATTTT.

The V call is TRBV19, the J call TRBJ2-3; a weak D match, TRBD1 (6 bases). V was trimmed by 5 bases and J by 3 bases, leaving 12 bases between them. The CDR3 loop spans 14 amino acids. Per the germline V gene, CDR1 is LNHDA and CDR2 is SQIVND (reference sequence). The CDR3 loop reads CASSVLTGTDTQYF. In DNA form, the CDR3 reads TGTGCCAGTAGTGTCCTGACAGGAACAGATACGCAGTATTTT.

This clonotype has a count of ten or more. The chain links TRBV6-1 to TRBJ2-3; D ambiguous. V gave up 4 bases and J gave up 5 bases, with 7 bases separating them. There are 12 residues in the CDR3. Germline-derived CDR1 and CDR2 are MNHNS and SASEGT. This chain's CDR3 is CASSAKIDTQYF. CDR3 nucleotides: TGTGCCAGCAGTGCGAAGATAGATACGCAGTATTTT.

The CDR3 coding sequence is TGCAGCGTAGAACAAGATACGCAGTATTTT. Protein sequence: CSVEQDTQYF. This rearrangement joins TRBV29-1 to TRBJ2-3; D gene uncertain. The V gene lost 6 bases and the J gene lost 5 bases, with 6 bases spanning the gap. This CDR3 has 10 amino acids. In germline, CDR1 is SQVTM, CDR2 ANQGSEA.

This clonotype was picked up many times. V and J are TRBV5-1 and TRBJ2-3, with 7 bases that match TRBD2. CDR1 is SGHRS, CDR2 YFSETQ, per germline. This CDR3 contains 16 residues. J lost 2 bases, V lost 2 bases, and 8 bases had no gene match. The CDR3 DNA is TGCGCCAGCAGCTTAGCGCCAGCGGGACCCACAGATACGCAGTATTTT. It codes for CASSLAPAGPTDTQYF.

In its sample, this clonotype was seen many times. V gene TRBV6-5 combines with J gene TRBJ1-1; D unresolved. CDR3 length: 14 amino acids. The germline V gene has CDR1 MNHEY and CDR2 SVGAGI. Trimming stripped 2 bases from V and 0 bases from J, with 7 bases between. The CDR3 DNA reads as TGTGCCAGCAGTTACGCAGGCTTGAACACTGAAGCTTTCTTT. This gives the protein CASSYAGLNTEAFF.

This clonotype was picked up many times. The chain recombines TRBV10-3 with TRBJ1-2; D is perhaps TRBD1 (6 bases). CDR1 ENHRY and CDR2 SYGVKD come from the germline V gene. V lost 4 bases, J lost 7 bases, and 13 bases lay in between. This CDR3 is built from 13 residues. This chain's CDR3 is CAISGVGTSGYTF. The DNA of the CDR3 is TGTGCCATCAGTGGGGTAGGGACAAGTGGCTACACCTTC.

The chain is built from TRBV12-3 or TRBV12-4 and TRBJ1-1; no definite D call. CDR3 size: 12 residues. V was shortened by 7 bases and J by 5 bases, with 11 bases between the two germline ends. CDR3 residues: CASKRFRTEAFF. CDR3 nucleotides: TGTGCCAGCAAGCGATTTCGGACTGAAGCTTTCTTT.

This clonotype was seen a few times. The chain recombines TRBV15 with TRBJ1-6; 8 positions match TRBD1. The V segment lost 4 bases and the J segment 5 bases; nucleotides outside the gene matches: 4. The CDR3 loop spans 15 amino acids. CDR1 LNHNV and CDR2 YYDKDF come from the germline V gene (reference sequence). CDR3 nucleotide sequence: TGTGCCACCAGCACCCGGACAGGGAATAATTCACCCCTCCACTTT. Protein sequence: CATSTRTGNNSPLHF.

J is TRBJ2-5 and V is TRBV20-1, with TRBD2 matching over 11 bases. The germline CDR1 and CDR2 sequences are DFQATT and SNEGSKA (reference sequence). With V trimmed by 5 bases and J by 5 bases, 10 bases remained unmatched. The CDR3 consists of 15 residues. The CDR3 DNA is TGCAGTGCTCCCCGTGGTAGCGGGGGGGCGGAGACCCAGTACTTC. Amino acids: CSAPRGSGGAETQYF.

This clonotype occurred many times. The chain recombines TRBV9 with TRBJ2-5, with D unresolved. CDR1 and CDR2 from the germline V gene are SGDLS and YYNGEE. V was clipped by 1 base and J by 4 bases, with 8 bases between them. The CDR3 extends over 13 amino acids. CDR3 bases: TGTGCCAGCAGCGTACAGATAGGAGAGACCCAGTACTTC. Protein product: CASSVQIGETQYF. Full variable domain (remainder filled in from reference TRBV9 and TRBJ2-5): DSGVTQTPKHLITATGQRVTLRCSPRSGDLSVYWYQQSLDQGLQFLIQYYNGEERAKGNILERFSAQQFPDLHSELNLSSLELGDSALYFCASSVQIGETQYFGPGTRLLVL.

CDR3 sequence: CASSLLGLAGGSSYNEQFF. The CDR3, as DNA: TGTGCCAGCAGCTTGTTGGGACTAGCGGGAGGGAGCTCCTACAATGAGCAGTTCTTC. The chain couples TRBV5-4 to TRBJ2-1; 16 nucleotides agree with TRBD2. After removal of 1 base from V and 0 bases from J, the junction contained 4 bases not matched to a gene. Germline V gene sequence: CDR1 SGHNT, CDR2 YYREEE (reference sequence). The length of the CDR3 is 19 residues.

This clonotype was found many times. The chain carries TRBV19 and TRBJ1-6; 9 nucleotides line up with TRBD1. With V trimmed by 5 bases and J by 9 bases, 8 bases remained unmatched. The germline CDR1 and CDR2 sequences are LNHDA and SQIVND (reference sequence). The CDR3 extends over 15 amino acids. CDR3 amino acids: CASSPGQGRGSPLHF. In nucleotides, the CDR3 is TGTGCCAGTAGTCCGGGACAGGGACGGGGTTCACCCCTCCACTTT.

This clonotype was seen at least ten times. V is TRBV9 and J is TRBJ1-2; possible D gene TRBD1, 5 bases. There are 17 residues in the CDR3. Germline lookup yields CDR1 SGDLS and CDR2 YYNGEE. V was pared by 3 bases and J by 1 base, with 19 bases between. This CDR3 reads CASSAGTSGRLNYGYTF. The CDR3 DNA reads TGTGCCAGCAGCGCCGGGACCTCCGGAAGGCTTAACTATGGCTACACCTTC.

The sample holds many counts of this clonotype. V and J are TRBV12-3 or TRBV12-4 and TRBJ2-1; 10 nucleotides agree with TRBD2. The junction had 9 bases not matched to a gene; V was cut back by 5 bases and J by 8 bases. The CDR3 is 15 amino acids. The DNA of the CDR3 is TGTGCCAGCAGTCCAGGGGCTAGCGGGAGCTATGAGCAGTTCTTC. As protein: CASSPGASGSYEQFF.

This clonotype was seen repeatedly, ten times or more. The chain combines TRBV4-1 with TRBJ2-2; a possible D gene is TRBD2 (5 bases). CDR3 size: 14 residues. V lost 0 bases and J lost 6, with 8 bases in between. Germline V lookup: CDR1 MGHRA, CDR2 YSYEKL. This CDR3 is CASSQEQAAGELFF. The CDR3 DNA follows: TGCGCCAGCAGCCAAGAACAAGCGGCCGGGGAGCTGTTTTTT.